The 22 T cell receptor beta chains given below trace back to one sample, sequenced in a study of cytomegalovirus exposure and HLA in healthy donors. The PCR contained 60 Vbeta and 13 Jbeta primers. The data were produced by immunoSEQ multiplex PCR, yet TCRdb's version contains in-frame clones alone and is incomplete. Of some 150,000 clones in the sample, roughly 80% were seen once. Source material: PBMCs. These receptors were collected from a woman aged 40-49 years in good health and CMV-seropositive.

The genes are TRBV27 and TRBJ1-3; D is undetermined. Germline V gene sequence: CDR1 MNHEY, CDR2 SMNVEV (reference sequence). The V end lost 6 bases, the J end lost 4 bases, and 10 bases lay between the germline ends. This CDR3 has 13 residues. For the CDR3, the DNA is TGTGCCAGCAGACTCTCCCCCGGAAACACCATATATTTT. It translates to CASRLSPGNTIYF.

The gene calls are TRBV27 and TRBJ1-2; 8 bases are a match to TRBD1. The junction had 4 bases not matched to a gene; V was cut back by 4 bases and J by 3 bases. The CDR3 spans 14 residues. From germline, CDR1 is MNHEY and CDR2 SMNVEV (reference sequence). The CDR3 is CASSSTGGDYGYTF. DNA of the CDR3: TGTGCCAGCAGTTCCACAGGGGGAGACTATGGCTACACCTTC.

CDR3 sequence reads: CASSPPPQLGSGTYEQYF. CDR3 coding DNA: TGTGCCAGCAGCCCTCCTCCACAACTCGGGTCAGGGACCTACGAGCAGTACTTC. V and J are TRBV27 and TRBJ2-7, with TRBD1 as a possible D gene (5 bases). CDR1 is MNHEY and CDR2 is SMNVEV in the germline V gene (reference sequence). The CDR3 consists of 18 residues. V dropped 6 bases and J dropped 2 bases, with 26 bases sitting between them.

This clone was counted once. The chain combines TRBV7-2 with TRBJ2-6; tentatively, D is TRBD2 (5 bases). The germline V gene encodes CDR1 SGHTA and CDR2 FQGNSA. The germline V and J ends were trimmed by 1 base and 1 base, with 14 bases remaining between them. CDR3 length: 18 residues. The CDR3 loop reads CASSLVIGLGSGANVLTF. Here the CDR3 DNA reads TGTGCCAGCAGCTTAGTGATAGGACTGGGATCTGGGGCCAACGTCCTGACTTTC.

The rearrangement joins TRBV2 to TRBJ1-2; 7 bases fit TRBD1. V gave up 6 bases and J gave up 2 bases; unmatched junction bases: 6. The CDR3 extends over 14 amino acids. The germline V gene has CDR1 SNHLY and CDR2 FYNNEI. As DNA, the CDR3 is TGTGCCAGCAGGGCAGGGACAGCCAACTATGGCTACACCTTC. Its translation is CASRAGTANYGYTF.

This chain connects TRBV5-4 to TRBJ2-3, with 7 bases aligning to TRBD2. Trimming at V came to 4 bases and at J to 8 bases, leaving 13 bases not matched to a gene. CDR1 SGHNT and CDR2 YYREEE come from the germline V gene (reference sequence). The CDR3 has 15 amino acids. This CDR3 is CASSTSGTNDATQYF. CDR3 sequence (DNA): TGTGCCAGCAGCACCTCCGGGACTAATGATGCTACGCAGTATTTT.

The gene calls are TRBV6-6 and TRBJ1-2; TRBD1 matches at 7 bases. Looked up from germline, CDR1 is MNHNY and CDR2 is SVGAGI (reference sequence). The CDR3 length is 11 residues. The J segment lost 5 bases and the V segment lost 8 bases, leaving 2 bases of the junction unmatched. CDR3 protein: CASQGGYGYTF. In nucleotides, the CDR3 is TGTGCCAGCCAGGGGGGTTATGGCTACACCTTC.

As DNA, the CDR3 is TGTGCCAGCAGTTTATTAAGTGCGGGGACTTCTGAAGCTTTCTTT. This gives the protein CASSLLSAGTSEAFF. The chain couples TRBV28 to TRBJ1-1; TRBD1 might be the D (5 bases). The CDR3 consists of 15 residues. The V gene lost 1 base and the J gene lost 6 bases, with 15 bases spanning the gap. Germline CDR1 reads MDHEN; CDR2 reads SYDVKM.

The CDR3 region has the DNA TGTGCCTGGAGTCGACCGGGACTCCTTGAGTACGAGCAGTACTTC. It codes for CAWSRPGLLEYEQYF. The chain employs TRBV30 and TRBJ2-7; possible D gene TRBD2, 6 bases. Germline assignment: CDR1 GTSNPN and CDR2 SVGIG (reference sequence). Trimming shortened V by 2 bases and J by 4 bases, and 18 bases separated the two germline ends. There are 15 residues in the CDR3.

This clone has only a few counts. V gene TRBV7-9 combines with J gene TRBJ1-4; D gene ambiguous. The CDR3 spans 15 residues. Germline values: CDR1 SEHNR, CDR2 FQNEAQ (reference sequence). Trimming removed 6 bases at V and 4 bases at J, with 15 bases between. The CDR3, as DNA: TGTGCCAGCAGTCCGGGTGAGAGTGTTAATGAAAAACTGTTTTTT. Its translation is CASSPGESVNEKLFF.

The chain joins TRBV7-9 to TRBJ2-5; 10 bases line up with TRBD1. Germline loops: CDR1 SEHNR, CDR2 FQNEAQ (reference sequence). This CDR3 is 15 amino acids long. Germline trimming cut 2 bases from V and 5 bases from J; bases unmatched to any gene: 5. This CDR3 is CASSLRQGARETQYF. DNA of the CDR3: TGTGCCAGCAGCTTAAGACAGGGGGCGCGGGAGACCCAGTACTTC.

This clone was detected a few times. The chain employs TRBV7-2 and TRBJ2-5, with 9 nucleotides matching TRBD1. Trimming took 5 bases from V and 5 from J; bases not matched to a gene: 6. Germline assignment: CDR1 SGHTA and CDR2 FQGNSA. CDR3 size: 14 residues. CDR3 DNA sequence: TGTGCCAGCAGCAAGGACAGGGGAGAGGAGACCCAGTACTTC. The encoded protein is CASSKDRGEETQYF.

This chain links TRBV6-5 with TRBJ1-5; possible D gene TRBD1, 5 bases. V was pared by 5 bases and J by 6 bases, with 11 bases between. This CDR3 is built from 13 residues. Germline loops: CDR1 MNHEY, CDR2 SVGAGI. This chain's CDR3 is CASSTTVGQPQHF. DNA of the CDR3: TGTGCCAGCAGTACGACAGTGGGTCAGCCCCAGCATTTT.

This rearrangement joins TRBV21-1 to TRBJ2-3; whether TRBD2, the table's D call, matches the DNA was not checked. TRBV21-1 is a documented pseudogene. This CDR3 spans 16 amino acids. The CDR3 coding sequence is TGTGCCAGCAGCCCCAACACTAGCGGGAGGGGGGGTACGCAGTATTTT. This gives the protein CASSPNTSGRGGTQYF.

The J gene is TRBJ2-5, the V gene TRBV7-8; 11 bases match TRBD1. The CDR3 totals 15 residues. Germline CDR1 reads SGHVS; CDR2 reads FQNEAQ. V lost 4 bases to trimming and J lost 4 bases; unmatched junction nucleotides: 5. The CDR3 is CASSSDRGQGETQYF. Written as DNA, the CDR3 is TGTGCCAGCAGCTCGGACAGGGGGCAAGGAGAGACCCAGTACTTC.

The chain couples TRBV14 to TRBJ1-2; D is unclear. V was pared by 3 bases and J by 4 bases, with 9 bases between. The CDR3 spans 13 residues. Germline CDR1 reads SGHDN; CDR2 reads FVKESK. CDR3 bases: TGTGCCAGCAGCCAGTCGGGTGGCTATGGCTACACCTTC. Residues: CASSQSGGYGYTF.

V usage is TRBV18 and J usage is TRBJ2-7; 7 nucleotides match TRBD1. J lost 4 bases, V lost 6 bases, and 9 bases had no gene match. CDR3 length: 14 amino acids. The germline V gene encodes CDR1 KGHSH and CDR2 LQKENI. Written as DNA, the CDR3 is TGTGCCAGCTCCCAGACAGGGTCATTTTACGAGCAGTACTTC. The encoded protein is CASSQTGSFYEQYF.

The gene calls are TRBV27 and TRBJ2-5; 8 bases align to TRBD2. V lost 5 bases, J lost 4 bases, and 12 bases stayed unmatched. There are 16 residues in the CDR3. The germline CDR1 and CDR2 sequences are MNHEY and SMNVEV (reference sequence). CDR3 residues: CASSPLGRGAVETQYF. The DNA of the CDR3 is TGTGCCAGCAGTCCGCTGGGGCGGGGGGCGGTAGAGACCCAGTACTTC.

The V and J genes are TRBV6-4 and TRBJ2-5; TRBD2 agrees at 12 bases. Germline CDR1 MRHNA, CDR2 SNTAGT. The CDR3 sequence is 17 residues long. After removal of 3 bases from V and 4 bases from J, the junction contained 9 bases not matched to a gene. The CDR3 is CASSERLAGVGRETQYF. CDR3 in DNA: TGTGCCAGCAGTGAAAGACTAGCGGGGGTGGGTCGAGAGACCCAGTACTTC.

This clone was seen a single time. DNA for the CDR3: TGTGCCAGCAGTTCCATGGGACTGAGTTCCTACGAGCAGTACTTC. This translates into CASSSMGLSSYEQYF. The V and J genes are TRBV28 and TRBJ2-7, with TRBD2 as a possible D gene (6 bases). V gave up 4 bases and J gave up 1 base, with 14 bases separating them. The CDR3 has 15 amino acids. CDR1 and CDR2 from the germline V gene are MDHEN and SYDVKM.

The chain combines TRBV6-6 with TRBJ2-5; TRBD2 matches 14 bases. The DNA end favors TRBJ2-7, so the J call may be wrong. The germline gives CDR1 MNHNY, CDR2 SVGAGI (reference sequence). The CDR3 consists of 16 residues. CDR3 coding DNA: TGTGCCAGCAGTTACCCGACTAGCGGGAGGGCCTACGAGCAGTACTTC. Its protein is CASSYPTSGRAYEQYF.

The V and J genes are TRBV7-2 and TRBJ1-2; 10 bases match TRBD1. Germline loops: CDR1 SGHTA, CDR2 FQGNSA. The V gene end was trimmed by 3 bases and the J gene end by 11 bases; junction bases not matched to a gene: 6. The CDR3 covers 13 residues. CDR3 sequence: CASSLTTGGMYTF. CDR3 DNA: TGTGCCAGCAGCTTGACGACAGGGGGCATGTACACCTTC.